Below, 27 T cell receptor beta chains from the same sample are listed, as sequenced in a study of pediatric ulcerative colitis. TCRdb's table, derived via immunoSEQ multiplex PCR, lists solely in-frame clones and lacks some. Among roughly 60,000 clones listed, about 87% were seen once. The material sequenced was blood. Receptors originate from a boy younger than 18 who was a control in a study of pediatric ulcerative colitis.

This clone turned up a few times. The gene calls are TRBV11-2 and TRBJ1-5; TRBD1 matches 8 bases. This CDR3 comprises 16 residues. Germline values: CDR1 SGHAT, CDR2 FQNNGV. The V segment lost 1 base and the J segment 2 bases; nucleotides outside the gene matches: 4. CDR3 in DNA: TGTGCCAGCAGCTTAGCGGCAGGGGGCGGCAATCAGCCCCAGCATTTT. It specifies CASSLAAGGGNQPQHF.

This sequence joins TRBV28 and TRBJ2-1; 7 bases fit TRBD2. J was trimmed by 4 bases and V by 6 bases; bases with no gene match: 18. Germline CDR1 MDHEN, CDR2 SYDVKM. The CDR3 contains 18 residues. The CDR3 bases are TGTGCCAGCAGCCTAACGGTACTAGCGCTTTTCGCGTACAATGAGCAGTTCTTC. This codes for CASSLTVLALFAYNEQFF.

The chain recombines TRBV9 with TRBJ2-3; perhaps D is TRBD1 or TRBD2 (5 bases each). This CDR3 spans 15 amino acids. The V end was cut by 4 bases, the J end by 2 bases, with 14 bases between. Germline assignment: CDR1 SGDLS and CDR2 YYNGEE. CDR3 loop: CASSKGPEYTDTQYF. The CDR3 DNA reads TGTGCCAGCAGCAAGGGACCTGAATACACAGATACGCAGTATTTT. Variable domain in full (rest from reference TRBV9 and TRBJ2-3): DSGVTQTPKHLITATGQRVTLRCSPRSGDLSVYWYQQSLDQGLQFLIQYYNGEERAKGNILERFSAQQFPDLHSELNLSSLELGDSALYFCASSKGPEYTDTQYFGPGTRLTVL.

This clone was seen only once. V is TRBV29-1 and J is TRBJ2-4, with D possibly TRBD1 on 6 matching bases. This CDR3 contains 14 residues. From germline, CDR1 is SQVTM and CDR2 ANQGSEA. V was cut by 5 bases and J by 4 bases, with 15 bases left in between. CDR3 DNA: TGCAGCGTTAACTTCTGGACAGTAAAAAACATTCAGTACTTC. Amino acids: CSVNFWTVKNIQYF.

The rearrangement joins TRBV28 to TRBJ2-7, with 8 bases that match TRBD1. After removal of 8 bases from V and 3 bases from J, the junction contained 6 bases not matched to a gene. CDR1 and CDR2 from the germline V gene are MDHEN and SYDVKM. CDR3 size: 13 residues. The CDR3 sequence: CASLGQEIYEQYF. The CDR3 bases are TGTGCCAGCTTGGGACAGGAGATCTACGAGCAGTACTTC. Drawing the rest from reference TRBV28 and TRBJ2-7, the complete variable domain is DVKVTQSSRYLVKRTGEKVFLECVQDMDHENMFWYRQDPGLGLRLIYFSYDVKMKEKGDIPEGYSVSREKKERFSLILESASTNQTSMYLCASLGQEIYEQYFGPGTRLTVT.

This clone came up a few times. The rearrangement uses TRBV18 and TRBJ1-2, with 8 nucleotides matching TRBD1. With V trimmed by 5 bases and J by 3 bases, 2 bases remained unmatched. The germline V gene has CDR1 KGHSH and CDR2 LQKENI. The CDR3 covers 13 residues. This CDR3 is CASSSQGDYGYTF. CDR3 DNA sequence: TGTGCCAGCTCATCACAGGGGGACTATGGCTACACCTTC.

This clone appeared a few times. The genes are TRBV29-1 and TRBJ1-1, with a possible D match to TRBD1 (6 bases). Germline V gene sequence: CDR1 SQVTM, CDR2 ANQGSEA. Between the trimmed V and J ends, which lost 7 bases and 0 bases, there was a span of 18 bases. This CDR3 spans 15 amino acids. The CDR3 region is CSGVELGQLNTEAFF. CDR3 sequence (DNA): TGCAGCGGAGTCGAATTAGGACAGCTGAACACTGAAGCTTTCTTT.

This sequence joins TRBV6-1 and TRBJ2-1, with 7 bases that match TRBD2. This CDR3 comprises 15 residues. Trimming took 8 bases from V and 8 from J; bases not matched to a gene: 15. Germline values: CDR1 MNHNS, CDR2 SASEGT. CDR3: CASWLGQGGVHEQFF. DNA of the CDR3: TGTGCCAGCTGGCTCGGGCAGGGAGGGGTTCATGAGCAGTTCTTC.

This clone has a handful of counts. This sequence joins TRBV25-1 and TRBJ2-7, with D tentatively TRBD1 (5 bases). V lost 2 bases and J lost 2, with 13 bases in between. In germline, CDR1 is MGHDK, CDR2 SYGVNS. The CDR3 spans 15 residues. The CDR3 loop reads CASSERPQGTYEQYF. The CDR3 DNA is TGTGCCAGCAGTGAAAGGCCCCAGGGAACCTACGAGCAGTACTTC.

J is TRBJ1-1 and V is TRBV7-2; 8 nucleotides align to TRBD1. This CDR3 has 12 residues. Trimming at V came to 5 bases and at J to 9 bases, leaving 5 bases not matched to a gene. CDR1 and CDR2 from the germline V gene are SGHTA and FQGNSA. The CDR3 region has the DNA TGTGCCAGCAGCCTCGACAGGGGCAAAGCTTTCTTT. This sequence encodes CASSLDRGKAFF. Together with reference TRBV7-2 and TRBJ1-1, the CDR3 gives the full variable domain: GAGVSQSPSNKVTEKGKDVELRCDPISGHTALYWYRQSLGQGLEFLIYFQGNSAPDKSGLPSDRFSAERTGGSVSTLTIQRTQQEDSAVYLCASSLDRGKAFFGQGTRLTVV.

The chain recombines TRBV9 with TRBJ1-3; D might be TRBD1 (6 bases). The CDR3 contains 20 residues. Germline V CDR1 and CDR2: SGDLS, YYNGEE. The V end lost 4 bases, the J end lost 0 bases, and 26 bases lay between the germline ends. As DNA, the CDR3 is TGTGCCAGCAGCTCACTGGCGGGGGCTCTCTCCCCGTACTCTGGAAACACCATATATTTT. Its protein product is CASSSLAGALSPYSGNTIYF.

The chain joins TRBV28 to TRBJ1-2, with D hard to call. Per germline, CDR1 MDHEN and CDR2 SYDVKM. The V end was cut by 8 bases, the J end by 8 bases, with 12 bases between. CDR3 length: 11 amino acids. The CDR3 region has the DNA TGTGCCAGCCACTCAAAACACGGCTACACCTTC. Protein: CASHSKHGYTF.

The chain carries TRBV6-4 and TRBJ1-2; 8 bases match TRBD1. The CDR3 totals 13 residues. Germline V CDR1 and CDR2: MRHNA, SNTAGT. V dropped 6 bases and J dropped 4; count of bases not matched to a gene: 4. Written as DNA, the CDR3 is TGTGCCAGCAGGACAGGGGTCGGCTATGGCTACACCTTC. As protein: CASRTGVGYGYTF.

The rearrangement uses TRBV5-4 and TRBJ2-2; 12 positions match TRBD2. V gave up 5 bases and J gave up 6 bases; unmatched junction bases: 5. The germline gives CDR1 SGHNT, CDR2 YYREEE (reference sequence). The CDR3 has 15 amino acids. The CDR3 coding sequence is TGTGCCAGCAGACTAGCGGGGGGCTCCCCCGGGGAGCTGTTTTTT. This encodes CASRLAGGSPGELFF.

This clone is categorized as medium-sized. The chain combines TRBV12-1 with TRBJ1-5; the D call of TRBD1 is as the table states it, not checked on the DNA. TRBV12-1 is given as a pseudogene. The CDR3 is made up of 13 amino acids. The CDR3 bases are TGTGCCAGCAGCCGAACAGGGTTACAGCCCCAGCATTTT. This translates into CASSRTGLQPQHF.

The chain joins TRBV15 to TRBJ2-3; TRBD2 agrees at 7 bases. Trimming cost V 1 base and J 2 bases; bases outside gene matches: 9. CDR1 is LNHNV and CDR2 is YYDKDF in the germline V gene (reference sequence). This CDR3 is 17 amino acids long. The CDR3 loop reads CATSRVGSGTYTDTQYF. DNA for the CDR3: TGTGCCACCAGCAGAGTTGGGAGCGGGACCTACACAGATACGCAGTATTTT.

This clone was detected only a few times. This chain links TRBV5-6 with TRBJ1-5; D call uncertain. Trimming pared 0 bases from V and 6 bases from J, leaving 10 bases between. Germline values: CDR1 SGHDT, CDR2 YYEEEE. CDR3 length: 14 amino acids. CDR3 in DNA: TGTGCCAGCAGCTTGGGCGGGCTGGGTCAGCCCCAGCATTTT. Translating it yields CASSLGGLGQPQHF.

The chain is built from TRBV28 and TRBJ2-2; D is undetermined. CDR1 and CDR2 from the germline V gene are MDHEN and SYDVKM. The CDR3 contains 16 residues. Trimming took off 5 bases at V and 5 bases at J, with 18 bases between the two ends. DNA for the CDR3: TGTGCCAGCAGTCCCCCCGGCTTGAGACGGACCGGGGAGCTGTTTTTT. Residues: CASSPPGLRRTGELFF.

The chain joins TRBV7-3 to TRBJ2-2, with 11 bases matching TRBD2. With 5 bases clipped from V and 0 bases from J, the junction kept 11 bases outside the gene matches. The V gene's germline CDR1 is SGHTA and CDR2 FQGTGA. This CDR3 region has 19 residues. CDR3 in DNA: TGTGCCAGCAGCCGAACTGAGACTAGCGGGGCCGCGAACACCGGGGAGCTGTTTTTT. Translation: CASSRTETSGAANTGELFF.

The CDR3, as DNA: TGCGCCAGCAGCTCGACAGGGCGGGGAGACACTGAAGCTTTCTTT. It specifies CASSSTGRGDTEAFF. V is TRBV5-1 and J is TRBJ1-1, with 7 bases aligning to TRBD1. Per germline, CDR1 SGHRS and CDR2 YFSETQ. The CDR3 extends over 15 amino acids. V was pared by 3 bases and J by 3 bases, with 8 bases of the junction left unmatched.

The J gene is TRBJ1-2, the V gene TRBV14, with no clear D. The V and J ends lost 8 bases and 4 bases respectively, with 14 bases between them. The germline CDR1 and CDR2 sequences are SGHDN and FVKESK. The CDR3 spans 13 residues. The CDR3 region is CASDLDRGYGYTF. The CDR3 DNA follows: TGTGCCAGCGACTTAGACCGGGGCTATGGCTACACCTTC.

Concerning this clone itself: Additional DNA sequences in this sample encode the identical CDR3. The chain has TRBV2 and TRBJ2-7, with 9 bases matching TRBD2. V lost 7 bases to trimming and J lost 3 bases; unmatched junction nucleotides: 1. The CDR3 has 12 amino acids. CDR1 and CDR2 (germline): SNHLY, FYNNEI. The CDR3 reads CASKTSGYEQYF. CDR3 sequence (DNA): TGTGCCAGCAAGACTAGCGGCTACGAGCAGTACTTC.

This sequence joins TRBV7-2 and TRBJ2-5, with D unresolved. Germline lookup yields CDR1 SGHTA and CDR2 FQGNSA. Trimming removed 2 bases from V and 2 bases from J, with 21 bases in between. The CDR3 loop spans 18 amino acids. In nucleotides, the CDR3 is TGTGCCAGCAGCTTATCCCTCCATCCGTCCTCCCAACAAGAGACCCAGTACTTC. It encodes CASSLSLHPSSQQETQYF.

This clone was observed a single time. The J gene is TRBJ1-4, the V gene TRBV5-1; D unclear. Germline assignment: CDR1 SGHRS and CDR2 YFSETQ. This CDR3 contains 14 residues. V shed 0 bases and J shed 4 bases, with 7 bases lying between them. The CDR3 bases are TGCGCCAGCAGCTTGGGACCTAGTAATGAAAAACTGTTTTTT. Translating it yields CASSLGPSNEKLFF.

The chain joins TRBV15 to TRBJ2-7; 8 bases are shared with TRBD2. J lost 8 bases, V lost 0 bases, and 6 bases had no gene match. From germline, CDR1 is LNHNV and CDR2 YYDKDF (reference sequence). The CDR3 consists of 14 residues. CDR3 sequence reads: CATSREIGTSQQYF. In DNA form, the CDR3 reads TGTGCCACCAGCAGAGAAATTGGGACTAGTCAGCAGTACTTC. Supplemented by reference TRBV15 and TRBJ2-7, the full variable domain reads DAMVIQNPRYQVTQFGKPVTLSCSQTLNHNVMYWYQQKSSQAPKLLFHYYDKDFNNEADTPDNFQSRRPNTSFCFLDIRSPGLGDTAMYLCATSREIGTSQQYFGPGTRLTVT.

V and J are TRBV19 and TRBJ1-2; tentative D call: TRBD1 (6 bases). The germline V and J ends were trimmed by 7 bases and 3 bases, with 12 bases remaining between them. The CDR3 runs to 13 residues. Germline CDR1 and CDR2: LNHDA and SQIVND (reference sequence). CDR3 protein: CASTEQGHYGYTF. The CDR3 nucleotides read TGTGCCAGTACCGAACAGGGACACTATGGCTACACCTTC.

The chain uses TRBV7-2 and TRBJ2-3, with 10 bases matching TRBD1. Germline trimming cut 5 bases from V and 7 bases from J; bases unmatched to any gene: 9. Germline V CDR1 and CDR2: SGHTA, FQGNSA. There are 15 residues in the CDR3. CDR3 in amino acids: CASSPRDRGRNTQYF. CDR3 sequence (DNA): TGTGCCAGCAGCCCGCGCGACAGGGGGCGTAATACGCAGTATTTT.